This TCR beta chain was sequenced for a study of blood T cell repertoires in COVID-19. Study background: The United States, Italy and Spain supplied acute and convalescent COVID-19 samples. T cells, B-cell-depleted T cells, or PBMCs provided the cDNA or gDNA that served as material.

Methods used by the authors: Amplification of reference gene primers provided the estimated nucleated cell counts. The repertoire was sequenced with immunoSEQ multiplex PCR; TCRdb's copy has only in-frame clones and lacks some. The V and J calls and clone size come from that table; D and trimming were worked out from the DNA. The top ten hold around 2.1% of the sample, which has approximately 94,000 clones, approximately 90% seen once. The CDR3 has 15 amino acids. Germline values: CDR1 MNHEY, CDR2 SVGAGI. V shed 7 bases and J shed 3 bases, with 15 bases lying between them. The genes are TRBV6-5 and TRBJ1-4; TRBD1 might be the D (5 bases). The sequencing sample was made of peripheral blood. The sequence derives from a man in his fifties with active COVID-19. The CDR3 here is CASNFGGVPNEKLFF. CDR3 coding DNA: TGTGCCAGCAACTTCGGGGGGGTGCCTAATGAAAAACTGTTTTTT.